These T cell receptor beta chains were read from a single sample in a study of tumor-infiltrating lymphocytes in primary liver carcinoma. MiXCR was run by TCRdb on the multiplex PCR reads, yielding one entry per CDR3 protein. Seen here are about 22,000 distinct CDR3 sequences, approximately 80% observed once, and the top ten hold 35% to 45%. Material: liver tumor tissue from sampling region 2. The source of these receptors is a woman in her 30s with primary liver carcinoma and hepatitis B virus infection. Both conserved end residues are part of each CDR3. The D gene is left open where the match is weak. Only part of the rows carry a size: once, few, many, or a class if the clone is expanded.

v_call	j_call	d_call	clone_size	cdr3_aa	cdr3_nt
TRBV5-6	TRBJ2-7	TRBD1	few	CASSSRTGLSQYF	TGTGCTAGCAGCTCACGGACAGGGCTATCACAGTACTTC
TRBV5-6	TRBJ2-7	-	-	CASSLRTVLPQYF	TGTGCCAGCAGCTTGCGGACAGTGCTACCGCAGTACTTC
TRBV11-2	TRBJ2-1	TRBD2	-	CASSASGGFSYNEQFF	TGTGCCAGCAGCGCGAGCGGGGGGTTCTCCTATAATGAGCAGTTCTTC
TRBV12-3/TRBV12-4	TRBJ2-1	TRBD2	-	CASTLSGTSGLEQFF	TGTGCCAGTACCCTGTCAGGGACTAGCGGACTTGAGCAGTTCTTC
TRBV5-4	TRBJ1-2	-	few	CASSPFHYGYTF	TGTGCCAGCAGCCCATTCCACTATGGCTACACCTTC
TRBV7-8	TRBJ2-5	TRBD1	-	CASSILPLQGYQETQYF	TGTGCCAGCAGCATATTACCATTACAGGGGTACCAAGAGACCCAGTACTTC
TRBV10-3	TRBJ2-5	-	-	CAISESATRQETLYF	TGTGCAATCAGTGAGTCGGCTACCAGACAAGAGACCCTATACTTC
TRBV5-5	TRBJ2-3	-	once	CASSFTNGIANTHYF	TGTGCCAGCAGCTTTACTAACGGGATAGCAAATACGCATTATTTC
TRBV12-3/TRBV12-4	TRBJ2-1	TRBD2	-	CASNLSGTSGLEQFF	TGTGCTAGCAACCTGTCCGGGACTAGTGGACTTGAGCAGTTCTTC
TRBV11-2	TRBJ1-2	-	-	CASNPRCGDWSYGYTF	TGTGCCAGCAACCCACGATGCGGGGATTGGAGCTATGGTTACACCTTC
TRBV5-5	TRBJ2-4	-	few	CASRSQPGQQYF	TGTGCCAGCAGGTCCCAGCCGGGACAACAGTATTTC
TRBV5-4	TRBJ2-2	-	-	CVGSLALGPAAGGTGELFF	TGTGTCGGCAGCTTGGCCTTGGGACCCGCAGCAGGAGGCACCGGGGAGCTGTTTTTT
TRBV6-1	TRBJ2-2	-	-	CANSETLPGGAANTGEQFF	TGTGCCAACAGTGAAACCCTTCCCGGGGGCGCAGCGAACACCGGGGAGCAGTTTTTT
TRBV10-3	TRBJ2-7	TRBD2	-	CAILQELAGGEQYF	TGTGCCATCCTTCAGGAACTAGCGGGAGGCGAGCAGTACTTC
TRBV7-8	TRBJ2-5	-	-	CDSSLSRRTWETQYF	TGTGACAGCAGCTTGTCCCGAAGGACATGGGAGACCCAGTACTTC
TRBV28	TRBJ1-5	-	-	CASSFIEGQAQHF	TGTGCCAGTAGTTTCATAGAGGGTCAGGCCCAGCATTTT
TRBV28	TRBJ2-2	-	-	CASSLYGRENTGKLFF	TGTGCCAGCAGTTTATACGGGAGAGAGAATACCGGGAAGCTGTTTTTT
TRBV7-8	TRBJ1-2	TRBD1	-	CANSSGTGVYGYTF	TGTGCTAACAGTTCTGGGACAGGGGTCTATGGCTACACCTTC
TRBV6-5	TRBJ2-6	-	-	CASSYSPGTGTNVPSF	TGTGCCAGCAGCTACTCCCCGGGAACTGGGACCAACGTCCCGAGTTTC
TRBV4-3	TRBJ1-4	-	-	CASSTPRGTNEKLFF	TGCGCCAGCAGCACACCCAGGGGTACTAATGAAAAACTGTTTTTT
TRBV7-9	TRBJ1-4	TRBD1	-	CASTPRTGLADEKLFF	TGTGCCAGCACCCCCCGGACAGGGCTTGCCGATGAAAAACTGTTTTTT
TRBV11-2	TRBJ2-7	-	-	CVCSFPAGYEQYF	TGTGTCTGCAGCTTCCCGGCGGGGTACGAGCAGTACTTC
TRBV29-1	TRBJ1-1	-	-	CSLETGSTEAFF	TGCAGCCTAGAGACCGGGAGCACTGAAGCTTTCTTT
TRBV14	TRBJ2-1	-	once	CASCLAGSYNERFF	TGTGCCAGCTGCCTGGCGGGATCCTACAACGAGCGGTTCTTC
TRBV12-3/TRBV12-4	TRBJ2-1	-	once	CASSLSGSSGLGQFF	TGTGCCAGCAGCCTGTCAGGGAGTAGCGGACTTGGGCAGTTCTTC
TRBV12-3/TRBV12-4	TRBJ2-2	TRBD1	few	CASRGRDRNTRELFF	TGTGCCAGCCGGGGGCGGGACAGGAACACCAGGGAGCTGTTTTTT
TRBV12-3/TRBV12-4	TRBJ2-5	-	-	CTGSTYTGSEETKYF	TGTACCGGCAGCACCTACACCGGGAGCGAAGAGACCAAGTACTTC
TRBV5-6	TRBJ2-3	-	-	CASSLGADTQYF	TGTGCCAGTAGCTTGGGGGCAGATACGCAGTATTTT